Following are 29 T cell receptor beta chains from one sample sequenced in a study of a mutant IDH1 vaccine in newly diagnosed glioma. Antigens for these TCRs are unknown. Time point defined: week 5, during vaccination. The study gave 300 ug of mutant IDH1 20-mer peptide per vaccine dose, with topical imiquimod. Measured with immunoSEQ multiplex PCR; TCRdb has only the in-frame clones, and not every one. The data show roughly 72,000 clones, roughly nine tenths seen once. The starting material was PBMCs, obtained from a glioma patient whose treatment included an IDH1 peptide vaccine. These TCRs come from a woman aged 45-65 years with glioma.

The genes are TRBV10-1 and TRBJ2-5, with 7 bases lining up with TRBD1. CDR3 size: 15 residues. Germline V gene sequence: CDR1 WNHNN, CDR2 SYGVQD (reference sequence). V was pared by 3 bases and J by 4 bases, with 8 bases of the junction left unmatched. In nucleotides, the CDR3 is TGCGCCAGCAGTGACAAGTTAGGGGGCCGAGAGACCCAGTACTTC. Translating it yields CASSDKLGGRETQYF.

The sample holds one count of this clone. This rearrangement joins TRBV4-1 to TRBJ2-1; weak D call: TRBD1 (5 bases). V shed 1 base and J shed 4 bases, with 14 bases lying between them. There are 16 residues in the CDR3. From germline, CDR1 is MGHRA and CDR2 YSYEKL. CDR3 in DNA: TGCGCCAGCAGCCAAGTGGGTAGGGGTTTGTACAATGAGCAGTTCTTC. Protein sequence: CASSQVGRGLYNEQFF.

The chain links TRBV5-8 to TRBJ2-7, with a tentative D call TRBD2 (5 bases). V lost 2 bases and J lost 3, with 12 bases in between. Per the germline V gene, CDR1 is SGHTS and CDR2 is YDEGEE. CDR3 length equals 14 residues. CDR3 in amino acids: CASSLSGLSYEQYF. The CDR3 coding sequence is TGTGCCAGCAGCTTATCTGGACTCAGCTACGAGCAGTACTTC.

The chain carries TRBV7-9 and TRBJ1-1, with D possibly matching TRBD1 (6 bases). V lost 11 bases and J 1 base, leaving 14 bases between the germline ends. Germline CDR1 reads SEHNR; CDR2 reads FQNEAQ (reference sequence). This CDR3 is built from 13 residues. The CDR3, as DNA: TGTGCCTGGAGGGGGGGAACGAACACTGAAGCTTTCTTT. This gives the protein CAWRGGTNTEAFF.

This clone appeared once. The chain is built from TRBV7-6 and TRBJ2-1; D gene uncertain. The CDR3 spans 16 residues. Germline CDR1 and CDR2: SGHVS and FNYEAQ. The germline V and J ends were trimmed by 5 bases and 0 bases, with 14 bases remaining between them. CDR3 sequence: CASSPGSLVSYNEQFF. In DNA form, the CDR3 reads TGTGCCAGCAGCCCCGGAAGTCTAGTCTCCTACAATGAGCAGTTCTTC.

This sequence joins TRBV6-5 and TRBJ1-6, with TRBD1 identical over 7 bases. CDR1 and CDR2 (germline): MNHEY, SVGAGI. This CDR3 comprises 15 residues. J was trimmed by 7 bases and V by 6 bases; bases with no gene match: 9. CDR3 DNA sequence: TGTGCCAGCAGCCTGGGAGGGGGCCGAAATTCACCCCTCCACTTT. Its protein is CASSLGGGRNSPLHF.

This clone was seen a single time. V is TRBV27 and J is TRBJ2-1, with 7 bases that match TRBD2. The CDR3 contains 15 residues. The ends lost 3 bases at V and 4 bases at J; junction bases unmatched: 6. CDR1 is MNHEY, CDR2 SMNVEV, per germline (reference sequence). The CDR3 region has the DNA TGTGCCAGCAGTTTTAGCGGGTATAGGTACAATGAGCAGTTCTTC. Its protein is CASSFSGYRYNEQFF.

The chain joins TRBV19 to TRBJ1-5; no reliable D call. Deletions cut 0 bases from V and 9 bases from J, with 9 bases between. Germline values: CDR1 LNHDA, CDR2 SQIVND (reference sequence). This CDR3 has 13 residues. The CDR3 sequence is CASSIDVGGPQHF. Written as DNA, the CDR3 is TGTGCCAGTAGTATAGATGTAGGAGGGCCCCAGCATTTT.

The J gene is TRBJ2-3, the V gene TRBV28, with no clear D. Per germline, CDR1 MDHEN and CDR2 SYDVKM. The CDR3 contains 12 residues. With 5 bases removed from V and 2 bases from J, the gap between germline ends came to 5 bases. The CDR3 sequence is CASSLVTDTQYF. The CDR3 DNA sequence: TGTGCCAGCAGTCTAGTCACAGATACGCAGTATTTT.

A single count supports this clone. The V gene is TRBV5-1, the J gene TRBJ1-3; D is ambiguous. The CDR3 contains 15 residues. V was trimmed by 4 bases and J by 0 bases, leaving 11 bases between them. The V gene's germline CDR1 is SGHRS and CDR2 YFSETQ. The CDR3 spells CASSGSQVSGNTIYF. CDR3 DNA sequence: TGCGCCAGCAGCGGAAGCCAGGTCTCTGGAAACACCATATATTTT.

This sequence joins TRBV2 and TRBJ1-1; TRBD1 might be the D (6 bases). This CDR3 has 14 amino acids. The germline V gene encodes CDR1 SNHLY and CDR2 FYNNEI. V was trimmed by 7 bases and J by 0 bases, leaving 12 bases between them. CDR3 region: CASNRGTMNTEAFF. CDR3 DNA: TGTGCCAGCAACCGGGGGACAATGAACACTGAAGCTTTCTTT.

The rearrangement joins TRBV10-3 to TRBJ1-1, with TRBD1 identical over 11 bases. This CDR3 has 16 residues. Germline assignment: CDR1 ENHRY and CDR2 SYGVKD. With 11 bases clipped from V and 2 bases from J, the junction kept 13 bases outside the gene matches. The chain's CDR3 is CASMGDRGLGNTEAFF. DNA for the CDR3: TGTGCCTCAATGGGGGACAGGGGGTTAGGCAACACTGAAGCTTTCTTT.

The chain joins TRBV7-6 to TRBJ2-2; 7 bases line up with TRBD1. The CDR3 has 15 amino acids. J gave up 1 base and V 2 bases, and 1 base lay outside the gene matches. CDR1 and CDR2 from the germline V gene are SGHVS and FNYEAQ. The CDR3 region is CASSLRQGNTGELFF. DNA for the CDR3: TGTGCCAGCAGCTTACGACAGGGGAACACCGGGGAGCTGTTTTTT.

The chain carries TRBV5-1 and TRBJ1-1, with TRBD1 matching 8 bases. Trimming cost V 1 base and J 3 bases; bases outside gene matches: 8. The CDR3 spans 16 residues. In germline, CDR1 is SGHRS, CDR2 YFSETQ. This CDR3 reads CASSLWGTGADTEAFF. The DNA of the CDR3 is TGCGCCAGCAGCTTGTGGGGGACAGGCGCGGACACTGAAGCTTTCTTT.

V and J are TRBV5-1 and TRBJ1-1, with 9 bases identical to TRBD1. The junction had 10 bases not matched to a gene; V was cut back by 2 bases and J by 5 bases. Germline V lookup: CDR1 SGHRS, CDR2 YFSETQ. The CDR3 spans 16 residues. The CDR3 nucleotides read TGCGCCAGCAGCTTAGGGGGGACAGGGATGGCGACTGAAGCTTTCTTT. It encodes CASSLGGTGMATEAFF.

V usage is TRBV4-1 and J usage is TRBJ2-7, with 7 nucleotides matching TRBD2. CDR1 and CDR2 from the germline V gene are MGHRA and YSYEKL. This CDR3 is 15 amino acids long. The junction had 8 bases not matched to a gene; V was cut back by 2 bases and J by 4 bases. CDR3 amino acids: CASSQIITGGYEQYF. CDR3 in DNA: TGCGCCAGCAGCCAAATCATAACGGGAGGATACGAGCAGTACTTC.

This chain uses TRBV28 with TRBJ2-7, with 7 bases that match TRBD2. From germline, CDR1 is MDHEN and CDR2 SYDVKM. This CDR3 spans 15 amino acids. The V and J ends lost 7 bases and 0 bases, in that order; junction bases with no gene match: 9. CDR3 bases: TGTGCCAGCAAGGAGCGGGAAGGGAGCTCCTACGAGCAGTACTTC. The encoded protein is CASKEREGSSYEQYF.

V gene TRBV6-5 combines with J gene TRBJ1-4; 9 bases fit TRBD1. Trimming at V came to 8 bases and at J to 5 bases, leaving 3 bases not matched to a gene. The germline V gene has CDR1 MNHEY and CDR2 SVGAGI. This CDR3 comprises 13 residues. The CDR3 here is CASSGTGNEKLFF. CDR3 in DNA: TGTGCCAGCTCGGGGACAGGGAATGAAAAACTGTTTTTT.

This clone has just a few counts. The J gene is TRBJ1-2, the V gene TRBV14, with a possible D match to TRBD1 (5 bases). Trimming took off 4 bases at V and 4 bases at J, with 10 bases between the two ends. The CDR3 is 13 residues long. The germline CDR1 and CDR2 sequences are SGHDN and FVKESK. DNA of the CDR3: TGTGCCAGCAGCCTAGGGGTGGTCTATGGCTACACCTTC. Its protein product is CASSLGVVYGYTF.

This rearrangement joins TRBV19 to TRBJ2-1; D assignment may be TRBD1 or TRBD2 (6 bases each). V lost 7 bases to trimming and J lost 5 bases, with 21 bases between them. Germline V CDR1 and CDR2: LNHDA, SQIVND (reference sequence). There are 16 residues in the CDR3. CDR3 DNA: TGTGCCAGTACTAATCAACAGGGAGGATCAGACAATGAGCAGTTCTTC. It specifies CASTNQQGGSDNEQFF.

This clone has more than one count but fewer than ten. The chain's CDR3 is CASSHSGQLNYGYTF. Here the CDR3 DNA reads TGTGCCAGCAGCCACTCGGGACAGCTAAACTATGGCTACACCTTC. The genes are TRBV4-2 and TRBJ1-2; 7 nucleotides align to TRBD1. The CDR3 has 15 amino acids. V lost 3 bases to trimming and J lost 2 bases; unmatched junction nucleotides: 6. The V gene's germline CDR1 is LGHNA and CDR2 YNFKEQ.

The rearrangement links TRBV7-6 to TRBJ2-2, with a possible D match to TRBD2 (5 bases). Germline CDR1 SGHVS, CDR2 FNYEAQ. The V and J ends lost 1 base and 5 bases respectively, with 11 bases between them. The CDR3 length is 15 residues. The CDR3 DNA sequence: TGTGCCAGCAGCTTAGTAGCGCCTAAGACCGGGGAGCTGTTTTTT. Encoded protein: CASSLVAPKTGELFF.

The chain is built from TRBV7-9 and TRBJ2-5; 10 bases match TRBD2. The CDR3 has 15 amino acids. The junction had 4 bases not matched to a gene; V was cut back by 3 bases and J by 3 bases. The V gene's germline CDR1 is SEHNR and CDR2 FQNEAQ (reference sequence). The CDR3 is CASSFGLADKETQYF. In DNA, the CDR3 is TGTGCCAGCAGCTTCGGACTAGCGGACAAAGAGACCCAGTACTTC. The whole variable domain, filled in from reference TRBV7-9 and TRBJ2-5, reads DTGVSQNPRHKITKRGQNVTFRCDPISEHNRLYWYRQTLGQGPEFLTYFQNEAQLEKSRLLSDRFSAERPKGSFSTLEIQRTEQGDSAMYLCASSFGLADKETQYFGPGTRLLVL.

The CDR3 DNA follows: TGTGCCAGCAGCATACGGGTCATAAATGAAAAACTGTTTTTT. Its translation is CASSIRVINEKLFF. The chain uses TRBV7-9 and TRBJ1-4, with no clear D. V lost 5 bases, J lost 5 bases, and 12 bases lay in between. There are 14 residues in the CDR3. Germline V gene lookup returns CDR1 SEHNR and CDR2 FQNEAQ (reference sequence).

The V call is TRBV6-8, the J call TRBJ2-1; D is perhaps TRBD1 or TRBD2 (5 bases each). Germline V gene lookup returns CDR1 MNHGY and CDR2 SAAAGT. V gave up 7 bases and J gave up 0 bases, with 13 bases separating them. The CDR3 runs 15 residues. CDR3 region: CASNLGDPSYNEQFF. The CDR3 coding sequence is TGTGCCAGCAACTTGGGGGACCCCTCCTACAATGAGCAGTTCTTC.

The gene calls are TRBV7-3 and TRBJ2-2; 12 nucleotides match TRBD2. The V segment lost 7 bases and the J segment 4 bases; nucleotides outside the gene matches: 4. The germline V gene encodes CDR1 SGHTA and CDR2 FQGTGA. The CDR3 totals 15 residues. In DNA, the CDR3 is TGTGCCAGCACCCCGGGACTAGCGGGCACCGGGGAGCTGTTTTTT. It specifies CASTPGLAGTGELFF.

The chain is built from TRBV19 and TRBJ1-5; D unresolved. CDR3 length equals 15 residues. CDR1 is LNHDA and CDR2 is SQIVND in the germline V gene (reference sequence). V was shortened by 1 base and J by 1 base, with 8 bases between the two germline ends. The CDR3 coding sequence is TGTGCCAGTAGTATAGCTGCGGGAAGCAATCAGCCCCAGCATTTT. Translated: CASSIAAGSNQPQHF. Variable domain in full (rest from reference TRBV19 and TRBJ1-5): DGGITQSPKYLFRKEGQNVTLSCEQNLNHDAMYWYRQDPGQGLRLIYYSQIVNDFQKGDIAEGYSVSREKKESFPLTVTSAQKNPTAFYLCASSIAAGSNQPQHFGDGTRLSIL.

The chain uses TRBV5-1 and TRBJ1-1; D gene unclear. The germline V and J ends were trimmed by 0 bases and 4 bases, with 13 bases remaining between them. The CDR3 contains 15 residues. The V gene's germline CDR1 is SGHRS and CDR2 YFSETQ. CDR3 protein: CASSLGQVAGTEAFF. The DNA for the CDR3 is TGCGCCAGCAGCTTGGGGCAGGTGGCGGGCACTGAAGCTTTCTTT.

The V and J genes are TRBV10-3 and TRBJ2-2; TRBD1 matches at 9 bases. The CDR3 is 14 residues long. The ends lost 6 bases at V and 4 bases at J; junction bases unmatched: 3. Germline V gene lookup returns CDR1 ENHRY and CDR2 SYGVKD. The chain's CDR3 is CAIRGQGPTGELFF. CDR3 coding DNA: TGTGCCATCAGGGGACAGGGCCCCACCGGGGAGCTGTTTTTT.